The 29 T cell receptor beta chains presented below share a single source sample, sequenced in a study of cytomegalovirus exposure and HLA in healthy donors. Vbeta (60) and Jbeta (13) primers were used in the PCR. Measured with immunoSEQ multiplex PCR; TCRdb has only the in-frame clones, and not every one. The data show approximately 150,000 clones, about 80% seen once. The material sequenced was PBMCs. All receptors derive from a man aged 30-40 years in good health and CMV-seronegative.

The chain is built from TRBV6-5 and TRBJ2-7, with TRBD1 matching over 10 bases. Germline V gene lookup returns CDR1 MNHEY and CDR2 SVGAGI. The CDR3 is 15 residues long. Trimming at V came to 4 bases and at J to 2 bases, leaving 5 bases not matched to a gene. In nucleotides, the CDR3 is TGTGCCAGCAGTTCCCGGACAGGGGGGACCTACGAGCAGTACTTC. Encoded protein: CASSSRTGGTYEQYF.

The J gene is TRBJ2-5, the V gene TRBV5-8, with 7 bases lining up with TRBD1. The junction had 4 bases not matched to a gene; V was cut back by 0 bases and J by 2 bases. Looked up from germline, CDR1 is SGHTS and CDR2 is YDEGEE. The CDR3 contains 15 residues. The CDR3 here is CASSLVPQGQETQYF. CDR3 DNA: TGTGCCAGCAGCTTGGTGCCACAGGGGCAAGAGACCCAGTACTTC.

This chain links TRBV28 with TRBJ1-5; 7 bases are shared with TRBD1. The trim removed 5 bases at V and 0 bases at J, leaving 13 bases unmatched. The CDR3 loop spans 18 amino acids. Germline CDR1 is MDHEN and CDR2 is SYDVKM. CDR3 nucleotides: TGTGCCAGCAGTCCCAGGGGGGCACCCCTATATAGCAATCAGCCCCAGCATTTT. The encoded protein is CASSPRGAPLYSNQPQHF.

V usage is TRBV6-4 and J usage is TRBJ1-5, with D possibly matching TRBD1 (5 bases). The CDR3 runs to 13 residues. Germline values: CDR1 MRHNA, CDR2 SNTAGT. The CDR3 sequence: CPCLPDSDQPQHF. DNA for the CDR3: TGTCCCTGTCTTCCAGACAGTGATCAGCCCCAGCATTTT.

V and J are TRBV5-1 and TRBJ2-1, with TRBD1 matching over 12 bases. CDR3 size: 16 residues. CDR1 and CDR2 (germline): SGHRS, YFSETQ. V trimming: 4 bases; J trimming: 0 bases; junction bases outside the gene matches: 2. The DNA of the CDR3 is TGCGCCAGCAGCCCGGGACAGGGGGCCTCCTACAATGAGCAGTTCTTC. This encodes CASSPGQGASYNEQFF.

The chain recombines TRBV18 with TRBJ2-7; 11 bases map to TRBD1. V trimming: 4 bases; J trimming: 4 bases; junction bases outside the gene matches: 6. CDR1 is KGHSH, CDR2 LQKENI, per germline. The CDR3 is made up of 15 amino acids. CDR3 protein: CASSLPGQGVYEQYF. The CDR3 nucleotides read TGTGCCAGCTCACTTCCGGGACAGGGGGTGTACGAGCAGTACTTC.

The chain joins TRBV7-9 to TRBJ1-1; TRBD1 matches 8 bases. Germline V gives CDR1 SEHNR, CDR2 FQNEAQ (reference sequence). The junction had 5 bases not matched to a gene; V was cut back by 10 bases and J by 4 bases. There are 12 residues in the CDR3. The CDR3 is CAIRQGATEAFF. DNA of the CDR3: TGTGCCATTCGGCAGGGGGCCACTGAAGCTTTCTTT.

V and J are TRBV5-1 and TRBJ2-6, with 8 bases lining up with TRBD1. This CDR3 is built from 17 residues. Trimming took 3 bases from V and 1 from J; bases not matched to a gene: 6. Germline V CDR1 and CDR2: SGHRS, YFSETQ. This chain's CDR3 is CASSSSRDRSGANVLTF. The CDR3 DNA sequence: TGCGCCAGCAGCTCGTCCCGGGACAGGTCTGGGGCCAACGTCCTGACTTTC.

The gene calls are TRBV28 and TRBJ1-2; 10 positions match TRBD1. The CDR3 extends over 14 amino acids. The junction had 7 bases not matched to a gene; V was cut back by 6 bases and J by 6 bases. Germline CDR1 and CDR2: MDHEN and SYDVKM. For the CDR3, the DNA is TGTGCCAGCAGGCCAGGACAGGGGGATCATGGCTACACCTTC. Protein sequence: CASRPGQGDHGYTF.

The chain combines TRBV4-1 with TRBJ2-7; 12 nucleotides line up with TRBD2. CDR1 is MGHRA and CDR2 is YSYEKL in the germline V gene. Germline trimming cut 1 base from V and 8 bases from J; bases unmatched to any gene: 12. This CDR3 is built from 17 residues. DNA for the CDR3: TGCGCCAGCAGCCAAGCGAGACTAGCGGGAGTTTGGTCCCAGCAGTACTTC. Protein product: CASSQARLAGVWSQQYF.

The V gene is TRBV2, the J gene TRBJ1-5; the D gene is possibly TRBD1 (5 bases). Trimming stripped 4 bases from V and 0 bases from J, with 7 bases between. The CDR3 spans 14 residues. CDR1 SNHLY and CDR2 FYNNEI come from the germline V gene. DNA of the CDR3: TGTGCCAGCAGTGGGCAGGGTAGCAATCAGCCCCAGCATTTT. It translates to CASSGQGSNQPQHF.

CDR3 DNA sequence: TGTGCCAGCAGCGAACGAGTCCACACCGGGGAGCTGTTTTTT. Amino acids: CASSERVHTGELFF. This rearrangement joins TRBV11-3 to TRBJ2-2; D gene uncertain. This CDR3 is 14 amino acids long. Germline loops: CDR1 SGHNT, CDR2 YENEEA. Between the trimmed V and J ends, which lost 5 bases and 3 bases, there was a span of 10 bases.

This clone was observed a few times. CDR3 residues: CASSLGGTSGFTDTQYF. The CDR3 region has the DNA TGTGCCAGCAGCTTAGGGGGGACTAGCGGCTTCACAGATACGCAGTATTTT. The J gene is TRBJ2-3, the V gene TRBV7-2; 11 nucleotides line up with TRBD2. J gave up 2 bases and V 1 base, and 5 bases lay outside the gene matches. This CDR3 spans 17 amino acids. From germline, CDR1 is SGHTA and CDR2 FQGNSA.

The chain combines TRBV9 with TRBJ2-2; 11 positions agree with TRBD2. Germline loops: CDR1 SGDLS, CDR2 YYNGEE. The CDR3 has 16 amino acids. V was clipped by 0 bases and J by 2 bases; unmatched bases: 0. CDR3 residues: CASSVGLAGNTGELFF. CDR3 sequence (DNA): TGTGCCAGCAGCGTAGGACTAGCGGGAAACACCGGGGAGCTGTTTTTT.

The gene calls are TRBV7-2 and TRBJ2-3; TRBD1 matches at 8 bases. J gave up 2 bases and V 5 bases, and 9 bases lay outside the gene matches. This CDR3 region has 16 residues. The V gene's germline CDR1 is SGHTA and CDR2 FQGNSA. CDR3 residues: CASSPTRGQATDTQYF. The CDR3 DNA sequence: TGTGCCAGCAGCCCGACCCGGGGACAGGCCACAGATACGCAGTATTTT.

V is TRBV6-1 and J is TRBJ2-5, with a possible D match to TRBD2 (6 bases). Germline V gives CDR1 MNHNS, CDR2 SASEGT. The CDR3 spans 12 residues. V lost 6 bases and J lost 5, with 10 bases in between. The CDR3 DNA reads as TGTGCCAGCAGCCCAGGGAGGGAGACCCAGTACTTC. As protein: CASSPGRETQYF.

The J gene is TRBJ2-7, the V gene TRBV5-5, with TRBD1 matching 8 bases. J lost 3 bases, V lost 1 base, and 9 bases had no gene match. Per the germline V gene, CDR1 is SGHKS and CDR2 is YYEKEE (reference sequence). This CDR3 is 16 amino acids long. The CDR3 bases are TGTGCCAGCAGCTTGAAGCTTGGACAGGGTCACTACGAGCAGTACTTC. It translates to CASSLKLGQGHYEQYF.

This chain connects TRBV5-4 to TRBJ2-5; D remains ambiguous. The germline gives CDR1 SGHNT, CDR2 YYREEE (reference sequence). V lost 4 bases and J lost 0, with 10 bases in between. The CDR3 is made up of 14 amino acids. CDR3 DNA: TGTGCCAGCAGCCCTTCCCCGGACCAAGAGACCCAGTACTTC. This encodes CASSPSPDQETQYF. The variable domain in full, with the rest retrieved from reference TRBV5-4 and TRBJ2-5, is ETGVTQSPTHLIKTRGQQVTLRCSSQSGHNTVSWYQQALGQGPQFIFQYYREEENGRGNFPPRFSGLQFPNYSSELNVNALELDDSALYLCASSPSPDQETQYFGPGTRLLVL.

The genes are TRBV5-6 and TRBJ2-7, with 10 nucleotides matching TRBD1. V lost 2 bases, J lost 6 bases, and 2 bases stayed unmatched. Germline CDR1 SGHDT, CDR2 YYEEEE. The CDR3 runs 13 residues. The CDR3: CASSLGDRGEQYF. For the CDR3, the DNA is TGTGCCAGCAGCTTAGGGGACAGGGGCGAGCAGTACTTC. Looking up the rest from reference TRBV5-6 and TRBJ2-7 gives the full variable domain: DAGVTQSPTHLIKTRGQQVTLRCSPKSGHDTVSWYQQALGQGPQFIFQYYEEEERQRGNFPDRFSGHQFPNYSSELNVNALLLGDSALYLCASSLGDRGEQYFGPGTRLTVT.

The V and J genes are TRBV30 and TRBJ2-5; TRBD2 matches at 7 bases. With the DNA end fitting TRBJ2-7 better, the J assignment may be wrong. Per germline, CDR1 GTSNPN and CDR2 SVGIG (reference sequence). The CDR3 has 14 residues. This CDR3 is CAWSPLAVSYEQYF. CDR3 DNA: TGTGCCTGGAGTCCTCTAGCGGTCTCCTACGAGCAGTACTTC.

V usage is TRBV6-5 and J usage is TRBJ1-3, with 7 bases aligning to TRBD1. Looked up from germline, CDR1 is MNHEY and CDR2 is SVGAGI. J was trimmed by 3 bases and V by 2 bases; bases with no gene match: 4. The CDR3 sequence is 15 residues long. CDR3 DNA: TGTGCCAGCAGTTACGCCCAGGGGGATGGAAACACCATATATTTT. Its translation: CASSYAQGDGNTIYF.

This clone turned up a few times. This rearrangement joins TRBV6-6 to TRBJ2-7, with 8 bases that match TRBD1. The ends lost 6 bases at V and 9 bases at J; junction bases unmatched: 19. The CDR3 contains 16 residues. Germline V gene sequence: CDR1 MNHNY, CDR2 SVGAGI (reference sequence). The DNA for the CDR3 is TGTGCCAGCAGACGGACAGGGTTCGGGGTGTCATTATGGCAGTACTTC. Residues: CASRRTGFGVSLWQYF.

The genes are TRBV2 and TRBJ1-5; D remains ambiguous. The CDR3 is 14 residues long. Germline CDR1 and CDR2: SNHLY and FYNNEI. Trimming removed 2 bases from V and 0 bases from J, with 5 bases in between. The CDR3: CASSETYSNQPQHF. CDR3 coding DNA: TGTGCCAGCAGTGAAACTTATAGCAATCAGCCCCAGCATTTT.

This clone has just one count. This sequence joins TRBV2 and TRBJ2-2; 7 bases match TRBD1. Germline loops: CDR1 SNHLY, CDR2 FYNNEI. The length of the CDR3 is 14 residues. After removal of 11 bases from V and 2 bases from J, the junction contained 8 bases not matched to a gene. CDR3 region: CAGSDRVNTGELFF. CDR3 nucleotide sequence: TGTGCCGGGTCCGACAGGGTCAACACCGGGGAGCTGTTTTTT. Combining the CDR3 with reference TRBV2 and TRBJ2-2 gives the whole variable domain EPEVTQTPSHQVTQMGQEVILRCVPISNHLYFYWYRQILGQKVEFLVSFYNNEISEKSEIFDDQFSVERPDGSNFTLKIRSTKLEDSAMYFCAGSDRVNTGELFFGEGSRLTVL.

The V gene is TRBV7-8, the J gene TRBJ2-7; TRBD2 matches at 13 bases. In germline, CDR1 is SGHVS, CDR2 FQNEAQ. The CDR3 totals 16 residues. Trimming at V came to 5 bases and at J to 0 bases, leaving 4 bases not matched to a gene. The CDR3 spells CASSAGLAGVSYEQYF. In nucleotides, the CDR3 is TGTGCCAGCAGCGCAGGACTAGCGGGAGTCTCCTACGAGCAGTACTTC.

This clone was seen only once. The chain is built from TRBV18 and TRBJ2-7, with 8 positions matching TRBD1. V trimming: 6 bases; J trimming: 6 bases; junction bases outside the gene matches: 4. Germline CDR1 and CDR2: KGHSH and LQKENI. The CDR3 covers 12 residues. The CDR3 protein is CASSQGQGEQYF. In DNA form, the CDR3 reads TGTGCCAGCTCGCAAGGACAGGGCGAGCAGTACTTC.

The V call is TRBV5-1, the J call TRBJ2-1; D is possibly TRBD1 (5 bases). CDR3 length equals 12 residues. CDR1 is SGHRS, CDR2 YFSETQ, per germline. Deletions cut 2 bases from V and 6 bases from J, with 6 bases between. CDR3 residues: CASSFRVNEQFF. The DNA for the CDR3 is TGCGCCAGCAGCTTCAGGGTCAATGAGCAGTTCTTC.

This chain joins TRBV19 and TRBJ1-4; possible D gene TRBD1, 5 bases. Germline CDR1 reads LNHDA; CDR2 reads SQIVND (reference sequence). V dropped 4 bases and J dropped 3 bases, with 12 bases sitting between them. The CDR3 spans 15 residues. The CDR3 DNA sequence: TGTGCCAGTAGTAGATTCAGGGTTGCTAATGAAAAACTGTTTTTT. Translating gives CASSRFRVANEKLFF.

V usage is TRBV5-4 and J usage is TRBJ2-1, with D possibly matching TRBD2 (5 bases). Germline V gene sequence: CDR1 SGHNT, CDR2 YYREEE (reference sequence). There are 13 residues in the CDR3. V was cut by 5 bases and J by 0 bases, with 6 bases left in between. CDR3 in amino acids: CASRGSSYNEQFF. Here the CDR3 DNA reads TGTGCCAGCAGGGGGAGCTCCTACAATGAGCAGTTCTTC.